Below are 14 T cell receptor beta chains sequenced from a single sample in a study of blood T cell repertoires in COVID-19. Measured with immunoSEQ multiplex PCR; TCRdb has only the in-frame clones, and not every one. The top ten clones hold around 12% of a sample with about 81,000 clones, roughly 90% of them seen once. The sample consisted of peripheral blood. The receptors here all came from a man in his 70s with active or convalescent COVID-19.

This chain uses TRBV3-1 (or the pseudogene TRBV3-2) with TRBJ1-1, with D perhaps matching TRBD1 (6 bases). Trimming shortened V by 2 bases and J by 6 bases, and 10 bases separated the two germline ends. The length of the CDR3 is 13 residues. Germline V lookup: CDR1 LGHDT, CDR2 YNNKEL (reference sequence). The CDR3 protein is CASSQPGQSEAFF. In DNA form, the CDR3 reads TGTGCCAGCAGCCAACCTGGACAGTCTGAAGCTTTCTTT.

The J gene is TRBJ2-3, the V gene TRBV3-1 (or the pseudogene TRBV3-2); 10 nucleotides match TRBD2. This CDR3 comprises 15 residues. V trimming: 6 bases; J trimming: 9 bases; junction bases outside the gene matches: 12. Germline assignment: CDR1 LGHDT and CDR2 YNNKEL (reference sequence). DNA for the CDR3: TGTGCCAGCAGTCGGACTAGCGGAGCCCGGGGGACGCAGTATTTT. Translating gives CASSRTSGARGTQYF.

The gene calls are TRBV15 and TRBJ2-3; 10 nucleotides agree with TRBD2. The CDR3 has 20 residues. V shed 1 base, J shed 0 bases, and the junction held 13 bases outside the gene matches. In germline, CDR1 is LNHNV, CDR2 YYDKDF (reference sequence). The CDR3 spells CATSRGRLAGAYSSTDTQYF. CDR3 bases: TGTGCCACCAGCAGAGGGCGGCTAGCGGGGGCCTACTCTAGCACAGATACGCAGTATTTT.

The chain recombines TRBV30 with TRBJ2-2, with 13 bases matching TRBD2. V shed 2 bases and J 6 bases; nucleotides not matched to a gene: 15. The CDR3 consists of 19 residues. Germline CDR1 and CDR2: GTSNPN and SVGIG (reference sequence). The CDR3 DNA sequence: TGTGCCTGGAGTACCCCTCCGACTAGCGGGGGGAATGAACCCGGGGAGCTGTTTTTT. Its translation is CAWSTPPTSGGNEPGELFF.

This chain joins TRBV24-1 and TRBJ1-5; 8 bases agree with TRBD1. J lost 2 bases, V lost 3 bases, and 5 bases had no gene match. This CDR3 is built from 16 residues. Germline CDR1 KGHDR, CDR2 SFDVKD. The CDR3 DNA is TGTGCCACCAGTGATCGGACAGGGAGGGGCAATCAGCCCCAGCATTTT. Amino acid sequence: CATSDRTGRGNQPQHF.

The chain carries TRBV3-1 (or the pseudogene TRBV3-2) and TRBJ1-6; 8 nucleotides match TRBD1. Losses at the gene ends were 1 base for V and 7 bases for J; bases not matched to a gene: 6. The CDR3 runs to 16 residues. Looked up from germline, CDR1 is LGHDT and CDR2 is YNNKEL (reference sequence). CDR3 in amino acids: CASSQAFGQGNSPLHF. The CDR3 DNA sequence: TGTGCCAGCAGCCAAGCGTTCGGACAGGGAAATTCACCCCTCCACTTT.

The V call is TRBV10-3, the J call TRBJ2-7; 9 bases are a match to TRBD1. From germline, CDR1 is ENHRY and CDR2 SYGVKD. The CDR3 covers 18 residues. Germline trimming cut 8 bases from V and 2 bases from J; bases unmatched to any gene: 19. The CDR3 nucleotides read TGTGCCATCCGGCGACGGGGACAGGGCCCAGGGGGTCCCTACGAGCAGTACTTC. Its protein product is CAIRRRGQGPGGPYEQYF.

The rearrangement uses TRBV30 and TRBJ1-4; 9 bases align to TRBD1. Per germline, CDR1 GTSNPN and CDR2 SVGIG (reference sequence). With V trimmed by 5 bases and J by 7 bases, 11 bases remained unmatched. This CDR3 region has 15 residues. CDR3 in amino acids: CAWAGTGFTGEKLFF. In DNA form, the CDR3 reads TGTGCCTGGGCCGGGACAGGGTTTACGGGTGAAAAACTGTTTTTT.

The rearrangement uses TRBV24-1 and TRBJ2-2; D not resolved. Germline V CDR1 and CDR2: KGHDR, SFDVKD. The ends were cut back, 3 bases at V and 2 bases at J, with 6 bases in the middle. CDR3 length: 14 residues. The CDR3 DNA reads TGTGCCACCAGTGATACACGAAACACCGGGGAGCTGTTTTTT. The encoded protein is CATSDTRNTGELFF.

This chain uses TRBV6-1 with TRBJ1-5; D possibly corresponds to TRBD1 (5 bases). V lost 2 bases and J 11 bases, leaving 16 bases between the germline ends. Germline loops: CDR1 MNHNS, CDR2 SASEGT. CDR3 length: 14 residues. The CDR3 here is CASSEYGGAGAQHF. The CDR3 DNA reads as TGTGCCAGCAGTGAATATGGGGGAGCGGGGGCCCAGCATTTT.

The rearrangement uses TRBV5-1 and TRBJ1-2, with a possible D match to TRBD1 (5 bases). V lost 3 bases, J lost 3 bases, and 24 bases lay in between. CDR1 SGHRS and CDR2 YFSETQ come from the germline V gene. The CDR3 consists of 18 residues. CDR3 sequence (DNA): TGCGCCAGCAGCTCGTTTCCGGCGAGAATTACAGGATACTATGGCTACACCTTC. Protein product: CASSSFPARITGYYGYTF.

This chain connects TRBV5-1 to TRBJ2-3, with 9 bases that match TRBD2. V dropped 5 bases and J dropped 0; count of bases not matched to a gene: 7. The CDR3 contains 16 residues. CDR1 is SGHRS, CDR2 YFSETQ, per germline. The CDR3 loop is CASRDGLAPSTDTQYF. The CDR3 coding sequence is TGCGCCAGCAGGGACGGACTAGCGCCAAGCACAGATACGCAGTATTTT. The full variable domain, in which reference TRBV5-1 and TRBJ2-3 provide the parts outside the CDR3, is KAGVTQTPRYLIKTRGQQVTLSCSPISGHRSVSWYQQTPGQGLQFLFEYFSETQRNKGNFPGRFSGRQFSNSRSEMNVSTLELGDSALYLCASRDGLAPSTDTQYFGPGTRLTVL.

The chain couples TRBV2 to TRBJ1-2; D gene ambiguous. V lost 5 bases and J 8 bases, leaving 15 bases between the germline ends. CDR1 is SNHLY, CDR2 FYNNEI, per germline. CDR3 length: 13 residues. CDR3 DNA: TGTGCCAGCAGTATAGGACTGCTTCAGGGCTACACCTTC. Translated: CASSIGLLQGYTF.

This chain joins TRBV18 and TRBJ2-7, with D possibly being TRBD1 (6 bases). Trimming took 4 bases from V and 2 from J, leaving 18 bases between them. The V gene's germline CDR1 is KGHSH and CDR2 LQKENI. This CDR3 comprises 16 residues. CDR3 in amino acids: CASSLNRQALTYEQYF. CDR3 bases: TGTGCCAGCTCACTAAACCGACAGGCCCTAACCTACGAGCAGTACTTC.